This T cell receptor beta chain was sequenced for a study of OX40 agonist ivuxolimab in advanced cancers. Study-level background: Three patients got partial responses; one had hepatocellular carcinoma and two had cutaneous melanoma.

As for this clone: No antigen is known for it.

CDR3 length: 14 residues. The germline V and J ends were trimmed by 1 base and 0 bases, with 6 bases remaining between them. Germline V lookup: CDR1 MNHEY, CDR2 SMNVEV (reference sequence). Measured with immunoSEQ multiplex PCR; TCRdb has only the in-frame clones, and not every one. The table lists roughly 20,000 clones, 75% to 85% of them singletons, with about 33% in the top ten. Study-wide results and limits: The authors did not determine the antigen specificity of the expanded peripheral T cells. At doses 0.1 to 3.0 mg/kg, CD4+ and CD8+ clones expanded.

This sample comprised CD4+ or CD8+ T cells sorted from blood, obtained in a trial of the OX40 agonist ivuxolimab. This TCR was sampled from an adult with an advanced solid tumor such as melanoma, head and neck, liver or kidney cancer. This chain links TRBV27 with TRBJ1-2; no clear D. CDR3 nucleotides: TGTGCCAGCAGTTTATACCGATCTAACTATGGCTACACCTTC. This gives the protein CASSLYRSNYGYTF.